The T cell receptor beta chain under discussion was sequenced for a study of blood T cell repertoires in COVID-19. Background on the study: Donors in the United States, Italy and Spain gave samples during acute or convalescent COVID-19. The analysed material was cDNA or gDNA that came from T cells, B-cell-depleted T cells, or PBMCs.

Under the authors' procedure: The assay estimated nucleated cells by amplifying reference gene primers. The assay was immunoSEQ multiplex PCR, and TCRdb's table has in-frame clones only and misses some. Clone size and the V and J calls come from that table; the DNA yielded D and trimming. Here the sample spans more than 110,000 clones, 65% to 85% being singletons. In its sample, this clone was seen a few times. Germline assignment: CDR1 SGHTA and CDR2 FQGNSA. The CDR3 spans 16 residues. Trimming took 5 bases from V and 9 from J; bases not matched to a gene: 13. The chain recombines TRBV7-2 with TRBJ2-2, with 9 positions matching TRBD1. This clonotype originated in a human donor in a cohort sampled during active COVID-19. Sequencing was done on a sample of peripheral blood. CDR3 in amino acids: CASSTTGTGLIWELFF. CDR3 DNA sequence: TGTGCCAGCAGCACTACCGGGACAGGGTTGATATGGGAGCTGTTTTTT.